This entry describes one TCR beta chain. Per germline, CDR1 SEHNR and CDR2 FQNEAQ (reference sequence). The CDR3 runs to 15 residues. J gave up 15 bases and V 5 bases, and 17 bases lay outside the gene matches. The sample is drawn from a study of cytomegalovirus exposure and HLA in healthy donors. The PCR used 60 Vbeta and 13 Jbeta primers. The protocol was immunoSEQ multiplex PCR, while the TCRdb copy is restricted to in-frame clones and leaves out a portion. The sample consists of around 33,000 clones, less than 55% of them appearing once. Sample: PBMCs. V usage is TRBV7-9 and J usage is TRBJ2-1, with 9 nucleotides matching TRBD1. This TCR derives from a woman in her fifties or sixties in good health and CMV-seronegative. This CDR3 reads CASSPPQGDRAIWFF. CDR3 sequence (DNA): TGTGCCAGCAGCCCTCCTCAGGGGGACAGGGCGATTTGGTTCTTC.